Below are 19 T cell receptor beta chains sequenced from a single sample in a study of cytomegalovirus exposure and HLA in healthy donors. Amplification used 60 Vbeta primers and 13 Jbeta primers. The protocol was immunoSEQ multiplex PCR, while the TCRdb copy is restricted to in-frame clones and leaves out a portion. The sample yields some 150,000 clones, around nine tenths seen once. The sample comprised PBMCs. The receptors come from a woman in her thirties in good health and CMV-seronegative.

This chain connects TRBV2 to TRBJ2-3; the match to TRBD2 covers 14 bases. The CDR3 covers 16 residues. V gave up 5 bases and J gave up 5 bases; unmatched junction bases: 6. CDR1 and CDR2 from the germline V gene are SNHLY and FYNNEI. For the CDR3, the DNA is TGTGCCAGCAGTTGGACTAGCGGGAGGTTTGGAGATACGCAGTATTTT. It translates to CASSWTSGRFGDTQYF.

The CDR3 coding sequence is TGTGCCAGCAGCCCACCGGCAGGGGGAGGATACGAGCAGTACTTC. It encodes CASSPPAGGGYEQYF. The chain couples TRBV14 to TRBJ2-7; tentatively, D is TRBD1 (7 bases). The CDR3 consists of 15 residues. V was trimmed by 4 bases and J by 4 bases, leaving 17 bases between them. Germline V gene data show CDR1 as SGHDN and CDR2 as FVKESK.

V and J are TRBV7-2 and TRBJ2-3; 12 bases agree with TRBD2. Germline V gives CDR1 SGHTA, CDR2 FQGNSA. The V segment lost 5 bases and the J segment 5 bases; nucleotides outside the gene matches: 8. This CDR3 comprises 16 residues. The CDR3 nucleotides read TGTGCCAGCAGCCCGACTAGCGGGGGTGTAGGAGATACGCAGTATTTT. It codes for CASSPTSGGVGDTQYF.

The chain has TRBV5-4 and TRBJ1-1; 8 bases agree with TRBD1. This CDR3 region has 15 residues. The germline V gene encodes CDR1 SGHNT and CDR2 YYREEE (reference sequence). V lost 2 bases, J lost 6 bases, and 9 bases stayed unmatched. The CDR3 is CASSFGQGAIAEAFF. The CDR3 bases are TGTGCCAGCAGCTTCGGTCAGGGGGCTATCGCTGAAGCTTTCTTT.

This clone has only one observation. CDR3 residues: CASSADNYNEQFF. CDR3 sequence (DNA): TGCGCCAGCAGCGCGGATAACTACAATGAGCAGTTCTTC. The V call is TRBV5-1, the J call TRBJ2-1; D remains unclear. In germline, CDR1 is SGHRS, CDR2 YFSETQ. The CDR3 runs to 13 residues. V lost 4 bases and J 3 bases, leaving 8 bases between the germline ends.

The gene calls are TRBV4-2 and TRBJ1-6, with D possibly matching TRBD1 (6 bases). CDR1 LGHNA and CDR2 YNFKEQ come from the germline V gene. V gave up 4 bases and J gave up 4 bases, with 17 bases separating them. The CDR3 extends over 17 amino acids. The CDR3: CASSPIIQDSYNSPLHF. Here the CDR3 DNA reads TGTGCCAGCAGCCCGATCATCCAGGACAGTTATAATTCACCCCTCCACTTT.

The V gene is TRBV28, the J gene TRBJ1-2; 9 nucleotides line up with TRBD1. This CDR3 has 15 amino acids. V was pared by 7 bases and J by 6 bases, with 12 bases of the junction left unmatched. Germline V CDR1 and CDR2: MDHEN, SYDVKM. CDR3 protein: CASIRGGTGNHGYTF. CDR3 DNA: TGTGCCAGCATCCGAGGTGGGACAGGGAATCATGGCTACACCTTC.

This rearrangement joins TRBV29-1 to TRBJ2-1, with 9 bases identical to TRBD1. The CDR3 contains 13 residues. The V gene end was trimmed by 7 bases and the J gene end by 2 bases; junction bases not matched to a gene: 3. Germline V CDR1 and CDR2: SQVTM, ANQGSEA. Here the CDR3 reads CSGGQGPYNEQFF. The CDR3 coding sequence is TGCAGCGGGGGACAGGGACCCTACAATGAGCAGTTCTTC.

This chain links TRBV10-1 with TRBJ1-5; possible D gene TRBD1, 6 bases. Trimming pared 6 bases from V and 2 bases from J, leaving 14 bases between. This CDR3 comprises 15 residues. Germline CDR1 and CDR2: WNHNN and SYGVQD (reference sequence). The CDR3 spells CASRPTGYRNQPQHF. Written as DNA, the CDR3 is TGCGCCAGCAGGCCCACAGGGTACCGCAATCAGCCCCAGCATTTT.

The CDR3 DNA reads TGTGCCAGCAGCTCCCCACAGGTTAACTATGGCTACACCTTC. Residues: CASSSPQVNYGYTF. The V call is TRBV5-4, the J call TRBJ1-2; possibly TRBD1 for D (5 bases). Trimming took off 3 bases at V and 1 base at J, with 10 bases between the two ends. CDR1 and CDR2 (germline): SGHNT, YYREEE (reference sequence). The CDR3 totals 14 residues.

CDR3 amino acids: CASTTMGREQFF. For the CDR3, the DNA is TGTGCCAGCACCACCATGGGGCGAGAGCAGTTCTTC. The chain has TRBV28 and TRBJ2-1, with a weak D call TRBD1 (5 bases). CDR1 is MDHEN, CDR2 SYDVKM, per germline. Trimming removed 7 bases from V and 10 bases from J, with 14 bases in between. The CDR3 is made up of 12 amino acids.

The genes are TRBV19 and TRBJ2-7; 8 bases are shared with TRBD2. Germline CDR1 and CDR2: LNHDA and SQIVND (reference sequence). The CDR3 is made up of 15 amino acids. Trimming took 4 bases from V and 4 from J; bases not matched to a gene: 9. The CDR3 DNA is TGTGCCAGTAGTAAAGAAGCGGGAGAGCTTTACGAGCAGTACTTC. It codes for CASSKEAGELYEQYF.

In this sample, this clone turned up a few times. The sample has other DNA sequences that encode this CDR3 too. This chain joins TRBV7-9 and TRBJ2-7, with D possibly matching TRBD2 (6 bases). Per the germline V gene, CDR1 is SEHNR and CDR2 is FQNEAQ (reference sequence). The CDR3 covers 13 residues. Trimming pared 6 bases from V and 2 bases from J, leaving 11 bases between. CDR3 region: CASSPGGAYEQYF. The CDR3 DNA follows: TGTGCCAGCAGTCCCGGAGGGGCCTACGAGCAGTACTTC.

The J gene is TRBJ1-4, the V gene TRBV7-9; 10 nucleotides agree with TRBD1. J gave up 6 bases and V 7 bases, and 2 bases lay outside the gene matches. CDR3 length equals 13 residues. Germline lookup yields CDR1 SEHNR and CDR2 FQNEAQ (reference sequence). CDR3 DNA: TGTGCCAGCATTGGACAGGGGGATGAAAAACTGTTTTTT. The encoded protein is CASIGQGDEKLFF.

The CDR3, as DNA: TGTGCCAGCAGCTCCAGGGGTTACGGGGAGCTGTTTTTT. Translated: CASSSRGYGELFF. The rearrangement uses TRBV7-3 and TRBJ2-2; D perhaps matches TRBD1 (6 bases). The CDR3 covers 13 residues. Germline lookup yields CDR1 SGHTA and CDR2 FQGTGA. The V end lost 4 bases, the J end lost 7 bases, and 10 bases lay between the germline ends.

The J gene is TRBJ2-3, the V gene TRBV15; D is perhaps TRBD2 (6 bases). Trimming shortened V by 0 bases and J by 8 bases, and 21 bases separated the two germline ends. This CDR3 contains 17 residues. The germline CDR1 and CDR2 sequences are LNHNV and YYDKDF (reference sequence). Written as DNA, the CDR3 is TGTGCCACCAGCAGAGATTCCCAGGGACTTAATCGACGTACGCAGTATTTT. This translates into CATSRDSQGLNRRTQYF.

This rearrangement joins TRBV7-6 to TRBJ2-2, with D perhaps matching TRBD1 (5 bases). The length of the CDR3 is 15 residues. Germline values: CDR1 SGHVS, CDR2 FNYEAQ. V lost 7 bases to trimming and J lost 7 bases, with 19 bases between them. The CDR3 region has the DNA TGTGCCAGCACCCAGGGTAGCCGTCCGGGCGGGGAGCTGTTTTTT. Its protein product is CASTQGSRPGGELFF.

The gene calls are TRBV30 and TRBJ1-2, with TRBD1 identical over 7 bases. Trimming at V came to 4 bases and at J to 8 bases, leaving 4 bases not matched to a gene. Germline loops: CDR1 GTSNPN, CDR2 SVGIG (reference sequence). CDR3 size: 11 residues. The CDR3 here is CAWNLGGGYTF. The CDR3 nucleotides are TGTGCCTGGAATTTAGGGGGCGGCTACACCTTC.

This clone was counted only a few times. This sequence joins TRBV9 and TRBJ2-5; possibly TRBD2 for D (5 bases). The CDR3 sequence is 12 residues long. Germline V gene lookup returns CDR1 SGDLS and CDR2 YYNGEE. Trimming took 4 bases from V and 2 from J, leaving 6 bases between them. The CDR3 protein is CASSRGQETQYF. As DNA, the CDR3 is TGTGCCAGCAGCCGGGGTCAAGAGACCCAGTACTTC.